This T cell receptor beta chain was found in a study of T cell repertoires in cytomegalovirus infection (dated by TCRdb to between 2019 and 2020). Study-wide context: Alongside well-studied HLA-B-restricted epitopes, the peptide stimulations were aimed at recently identified HLA-C-restricted CMV epitopes, whose presentation resists viral immunomodulation. Because public TCR beta signatures pointed to carriage of CMV infection together with the matching HLA type, the HLA type of each donor mattered for the analysis.

Study-level results and caveats: In both this cohort and an independent cohort of 300 to 450 donors, the cumulative frequency of public TCR beta family members distinguished carriers of CMV infection plus the relevant HLA type. The ex vivo response was dominated by HLA-C-restricted CMV-specific TCR beta clonotypes, and the single most frequent clonotype in two of eight donors was supplied by these HLA-C-restricted clonotypes.

Per the publication, the treatment or condition label means: in vitro stimulation with specific CMV peptide epitopes to enrich CMV-specific T cells. This clonotype was found a few times. The target of this receptor is not known. Base qualities are not provided; no much larger clone lies one nucleotide away. Sequencing was performed on an Illumina HiSeq 1500. TCRdb ran its own pipeline on the public reads, namely fastp trimming at Q25 and MiXCR clone calling, and kept in-frame beta chains. When rows share a CDR3 protein, they turn into one entry using the most common DNA and genes. For this sample the table gives a few hundred thousand distinct CDR3 sequences, of which around a third were detected only once. The ten largest account for around an eighth of the sample. The sample was cultured PBMCs, taken from culture after CMV antigen stimulation. This TCR was sampled from a human donor in good health (CMV status not recorded). Some clones in this sample may be carry-over from other donors' samples.

The CDR3 region: CSAVEGLGNQPQHF. At the DNA level, the sequence is TGCAGTGCCGTGGAGGGGCTTGGCAATCAGCCCCAGCATTTT. The rearranged segments are TRBV20-1 and TRBJ1-5; TRBD1 is possibly the D segment (5 matching bases). V loses 6 bases, J loses 2 bases, and the germline ends lie 14 bases apart. As encoded in the germline V gene (reference sequence), CDR1 is DFQATT while CDR2 is SNEGSKA. The CDR3 covers 14 residues, taking in both the cysteine and the phenylalanine. Here the CDR3 DNA is all that survives: 42 bases in frame from base 1.